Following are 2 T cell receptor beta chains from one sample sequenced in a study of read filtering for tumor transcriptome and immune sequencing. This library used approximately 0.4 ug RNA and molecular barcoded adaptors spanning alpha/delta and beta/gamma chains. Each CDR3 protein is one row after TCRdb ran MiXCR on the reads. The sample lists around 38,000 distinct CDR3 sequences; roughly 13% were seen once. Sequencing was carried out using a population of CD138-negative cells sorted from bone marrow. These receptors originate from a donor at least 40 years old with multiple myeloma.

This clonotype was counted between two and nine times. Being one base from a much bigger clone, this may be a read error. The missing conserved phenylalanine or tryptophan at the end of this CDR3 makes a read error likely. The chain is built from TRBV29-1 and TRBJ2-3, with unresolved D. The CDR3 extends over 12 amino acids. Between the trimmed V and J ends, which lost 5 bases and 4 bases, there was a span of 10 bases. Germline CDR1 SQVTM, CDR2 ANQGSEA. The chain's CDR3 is CSVISPADTQYL. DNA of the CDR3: TGCAGCGTTATCAGTCCGGCAGATACGCAGTATCTT.

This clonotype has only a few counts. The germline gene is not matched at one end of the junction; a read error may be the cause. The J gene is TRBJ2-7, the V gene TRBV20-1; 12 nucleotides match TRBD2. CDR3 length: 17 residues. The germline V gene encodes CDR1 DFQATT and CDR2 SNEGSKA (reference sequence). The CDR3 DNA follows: TGCAGTGCTTTGACTAGCGGGGGCCCGAGTGGAGCCTACAAGCAGTACTTC. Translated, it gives CSALTSGGPSGAYKQYF.